The clone carrying this T cell receptor beta chain was counted between two and nine times. The sample is drawn from a study of blood T cells in healthy people across ages. Using a J-beta primer mix together with a sample-barcoded 5' primer, a second PCR was run for roughly 7 to 12 cycles. A template-switch adaptor that had 12 random nucleotides put a tag on each cDNA molecule. TCRdb re-derived calls from the 5' RACE reads in MiXCR, one entry per CDR3 protein. The repertoire holds about 1.8 million distinct CDR3 sequences, around half seen once, with 2% to 2.5% in the top ten. Deletions cut 2 bases from V and 0 bases from J, with 8 bases between. Germline assignment: CDR1 PRHDT and CDR2 FYEKMQ (reference sequence). The CDR3 runs to 16 residues.

This TCR was sampled from a woman between 40 and 55 years old in good health. The chain combines TRBV13 with TRBJ2-6, with D hard to call. The sample consisted of blood. The CDR3 sequence: CASSLITNSGANVLTF. The DNA for the CDR3 is TGTGCCAGCAGCTTAATCACGAACTCTGGGGCCAACGTCCTGACTTTC.